The 23 T cell receptor beta chains given below trace back to one sample, sequenced in a study of T cells in Graves' hyperthyroidism and ophthalmopathy. It was RNA transcripts that yielded the amplified TCR beta CDR3 regions. First-round RT-PCR targeting the TCR CDR3 was performed with the HTBI primer set. Each CDR3 protein gets one entry after TCRdb re-called the multiplex PCR reads with MiXCR. The profile shows about 690,000 distinct CDR3 sequences, 17% of them singletons. The sequenced material came from blood. These receptors all come from a man between 50 and 59 years old with Graves' hyperthyroidism.

This clonotype came up many times. The chain couples TRBV12-3 or TRBV12-4 to TRBJ2-1; D may be TRBD2 (5 bases). The CDR3 covers 12 residues. Trimming left V 5 bases short and J 6 bases short, with 8 bases between. CDR3 protein: CASSRDRNEQFF. The CDR3 nucleotides are TGTGCCAGCAGTCGGGATCGCAATGAGCAGTTCTTC.

V gene TRBV30 combines with J gene TRBJ2-7; TRBD2 matches 10 bases. The V gene end was trimmed by 2 bases and the J gene end by 3 bases; junction bases not matched to a gene: 4. The CDR3 contains 14 residues. Germline V gene data show CDR1 as GTSNPN and CDR2 as SVGIG (reference sequence). The CDR3 spells CAWSLGLASYEQYF. In nucleotides, the CDR3 is TGTGCCTGGAGTCTGGGACTAGCGAGCTACGAGCAGTACTTC.

This clonotype was seen more than once but under ten times. The chain employs TRBV13 and TRBJ2-7; D might be TRBD1 (6 bases). Germline CDR1 reads PRHDT; CDR2 reads FYEKMQ (reference sequence). V was pared by 0 bases and J by 2 bases, with 11 bases between. This CDR3 contains 15 residues. The CDR3 protein is CASSLGRGEAYEQYF. Written as DNA, the CDR3 is TGTGCCAGCAGCTTAGGCAGGGGTGAGGCCTACGAGCAGTACTTC.

This clonotype was seen many times. The chain recombines TRBV19 with TRBJ2-5; the match to TRBD2 covers 10 bases. This CDR3 contains 17 residues. Looked up from germline, CDR1 is LNHDA and CDR2 is SQIVND (reference sequence). Trimming removed 5 bases from V and 4 bases from J; junction bases left unmatched: 13. The chain's CDR3 is CASSVPRGIAGGETQYF. The CDR3 DNA reads as TGTGCCAGTAGTGTCCCACGGGGGATAGCGGGAGGAGAGACCCAGTACTTC.

This chain joins TRBV6-6 and TRBJ2-7; D call uncertain. This CDR3 spans 14 amino acids. V was clipped by 2 bases and J by 6 bases, with 14 bases between them. Germline loops: CDR1 MNHNY, CDR2 SVGAGI (reference sequence). The CDR3 sequence: CASSYRQVRREQYF. The DNA of the CDR3 is TGTGCCAGCAGTTACAGGCAGGTCCGCCGCGAGCAGTACTTC.

This clonotype was counted ten times or more. The rearrangement uses TRBV2 and TRBJ1-2, with D possibly TRBD1 on 6 matching bases. Deletions cut 3 bases from V and 7 bases from J, with 12 bases between. CDR3 length equals 13 residues. Germline V gene sequence: CDR1 SNHLY, CDR2 FYNNEI. CDR3 nucleotide sequence: TGTGCCAGCAGTGATCGAGGGGGGTCTGGCTACACCTTC. This translates into CASSDRGGSGYTF.

This clonotype was found many times. The J gene is TRBJ2-1, the V gene TRBV12-3 or TRBV12-4; either TRBD1 or TRBD2 may supply D (5 bases each). The CDR3 consists of 16 residues. Trimming left V 5 bases short and J 3 bases short, with 17 bases between. The CDR3 loop is CASSPLGPISYNEQFF. The CDR3 DNA follows: TGTGCCAGCAGTCCCCTGGGACCGATAAGCTACAATGAGCAGTTCTTC.

This clonotype showed up many times. The chain couples TRBV11-2 to TRBJ2-7, with D maybe TRBD1 (6 bases). Germline CDR1 is SGHAT and CDR2 is FQNNGV. Trimming stripped 5 bases from V and 5 bases from J, with 10 bases between. The length of the CDR3 is 12 residues. CDR3 sequence reads: CASSHGQNEQYF. The DNA of the CDR3 is TGTGCCAGCAGCCACGGACAGAACGAGCAGTACTTC.

Many counts were recorded for this clonotype. The chain carries TRBV12-3 or TRBV12-4 and TRBJ1-2; D unresolved. This CDR3 is 15 amino acids long. V was clipped by 6 bases and J by 5 bases, with 19 bases between them. CDR3 sequence (DNA): TGTGCCAGCAGCCCGAGTCGGCGCTGGTGGTATGGCTACACCTTC. Translated, it gives CASSPSRRWWYGYTF.

This clonotype was recorded only once. CDR3 DNA sequence: TGTGCCAGCAGTTCCGAGAGTTATTCACCCCTCCACTTT. Its protein product is CASSSESYSPLHF. The gene calls are TRBV12-3 or TRBV12-4 and TRBJ1-6; D is undetermined. The CDR3 covers 13 residues. V gave up 4 bases and J gave up 8 bases, with 9 bases separating them.

V and J are TRBV7-8 and TRBJ2-1; D unresolved. V lost 5 bases and J 5 bases, leaving 19 bases between the germline ends. Germline values: CDR1 SGHVS, CDR2 FQNEAQ. The CDR3 is made up of 16 amino acids. As DNA, the CDR3 is TGTGCCAGCAGCCAATTTGGGCGATCTAGAGACAATGAGCAGTTCTTC. The encoded protein is CASSQFGRSRDNEQFF.

This clonotype was observed at least ten times. The J gene is TRBJ1-2, the V gene TRBV6-1; 9 bases are a match to TRBD1. J gave up 2 bases and V 6 bases, and 4 bases lay outside the gene matches. CDR1 is MNHNS, CDR2 SASEGT, per germline. This CDR3 has 14 residues. CDR3: CASRPGQGNYGYTF. CDR3 sequence (DNA): TGTGCCAGCAGACCGGGACAGGGAAACTATGGCTACACCTTC.

This clonotype was seen repeatedly, ten times or more. The chain links TRBV28 to TRBJ1-4; 7 nucleotides match TRBD1. The V gene's germline CDR1 is MDHEN and CDR2 SYDVKM. V was clipped by 11 bases and J by 7 bases; unmatched bases: 13. This CDR3 contains 14 residues. CDR3 residues: CAGRRGRSGEKLFF. DNA for the CDR3: TGTGCCGGCCGGAGGGGGCGGTCGGGTGAAAAACTGTTTTTT.

There are many counts of this clonotype. The chain recombines TRBV6-2 or TRBV6-3 with TRBJ2-7; 8 positions match TRBD2. The CDR3 extends over 16 amino acids. The trim removed 2 bases at V and 0 bases at J, leaving 6 bases unmatched. CDR1 and CDR2 (germline): MNHEY, SVGEGT. The CDR3, as DNA: TGTGCCAGCAGTTACCCTGCCGGGACTAGCTCCTACGAGCAGTACTTC. It encodes CASSYPAGTSSYEQYF.

This clonotype was counted ten times or more. The chain links TRBV28 to TRBJ1-4; the D is unclear. CDR3 length: 12 residues. V lost 7 bases and J lost 4, with 7 bases in between. Germline CDR1 MDHEN, CDR2 SYDVKM. CDR3 DNA sequence: TGTGCCAGCAAGGCGGGTAATGAAAAACTGTTTTTT. Residues: CASKAGNEKLFF. The variable domain in full, with the rest retrieved from reference TRBV28 and TRBJ1-4, is DVKVTQSSRYLVKRTGEKVFLECVQDMDHENMFWYRQDPGLGLRLIYFSYDVKMKEKGDIPEGYSVSREKKERFSLILESASTNQTSMYLCASKAGNEKLFFGSGTQLSVL.

This clonotype was picked up many times. The chain carries TRBV28 and TRBJ2-7; TRBD2 agrees at 15 bases. CDR1 and CDR2 (germline): MDHEN, SYDVKM. Unmatched junction bases numbered 18, after V lost 6 bases and J lost 3 bases. The CDR3 loop spans 20 amino acids. The CDR3 DNA follows: TGTGCCAGCAGAACGACCCTATACGGGACTAGCGGGAGGTACTTCTACGAGCAGTACTTC. Residues: CASRTTLYGTSGRYFYEQYF.

The chain uses TRBV10-3 and TRBJ2-7, with 8 bases that match TRBD1. Germline CDR1 reads ENHRY; CDR2 reads SYGVKD. This CDR3 has 15 residues. V trimming: 5 bases; J trimming: 4 bases; junction bases outside the gene matches: 10. The CDR3 nucleotides are TGTGCCATCAGTCGACAGGGGTCTCTCCGGTACGAGCAGTACTTC. Its protein product is CAISRQGSLRYEQYF.

This clonotype was counted at least ten times. V is TRBV7-2 and J is TRBJ2-3; 9 positions match TRBD1. This CDR3 is 16 amino acids long. V trimming: 1 base; J trimming: 3 bases; junction bases outside the gene matches: 5. Germline V gene data show CDR1 as SGHTA and CDR2 as FQGNSA. The CDR3 DNA is TGTGCCAGCAGCTTAGAAGGGACAGGGAGGACAGATACGCAGTATTTT. It encodes CASSLEGTGRTDTQYF.

This clonotype was observed at least ten times. The chain carries TRBV27 and TRBJ2-1; possibly TRBD2 for D (5 bases). CDR3 size: 15 residues. The germline gives CDR1 MNHEY, CDR2 SMNVEV (reference sequence). Trimming shortened V by 5 bases and J by 0 bases, and 11 bases separated the two germline ends. CDR3 in amino acids: CASSSRESSYNEQFF. CDR3 bases: TGTGCCAGCAGTAGTCGGGAAAGCTCCTACAATGAGCAGTTCTTC.

At least ten counts were recorded for this clonotype. V and J are TRBV10-3 and TRBJ1-3; D unresolved. Trimming pared 0 bases from V and 0 bases from J, leaving 12 bases between. Germline lookup yields CDR1 ENHRY and CDR2 SYGVKD. The length of the CDR3 is 17 residues. As DNA, the CDR3 is TGTGCCATCAGTGAGTCGGTGTTGCGGGCCTCTGGAAACACCATATATTTT. Amino acids: CAISESVLRASGNTIYF.

This clonotype was recorded a few times. V usage is TRBV3-1 and J usage is TRBJ2-7, with 8 bases identical to TRBD2. The CDR3 runs to 15 residues. The germline gives CDR1 LGHDT, CDR2 YNNKEL (reference sequence). V lost 1 base and J lost 2; bases outside the gene matches: 4. Here the CDR3 DNA reads TGTGCCAGCAGCCAAGTCCTAGCGGGTCCCTACGAGCAGTACTTC. Its translation is CASSQVLAGPYEQYF.

The V and J genes are TRBV6-1 and TRBJ1-5, with D unresolved. The ends were cut back, 4 bases at V and 0 bases at J, with 10 bases in the middle. This CDR3 comprises 15 residues. Germline V CDR1 and CDR2: MNHNS, SASEGT. In DNA form, the CDR3 reads TGTGCCAGCAGTGTGGAGACACTTAGCAATCAGCCCCAGCATTTT. It encodes CASSVETLSNQPQHF.

The chain is built from TRBV19 and TRBJ2-2, with a possible D match to TRBD1 (6 bases). V was shortened by 5 bases and J by 1 base, with 26 bases between the two germline ends. Germline values: CDR1 LNHDA, CDR2 SQIVND (reference sequence). The CDR3 is made up of 20 amino acids. The CDR3 is CASSPLRAGALRGNTGELFF. Here the CDR3 DNA reads TGTGCCAGTAGTCCTCTTCGGGCAGGGGCTCTGAGAGGGAACACCGGGGAGCTGTTTTTT.